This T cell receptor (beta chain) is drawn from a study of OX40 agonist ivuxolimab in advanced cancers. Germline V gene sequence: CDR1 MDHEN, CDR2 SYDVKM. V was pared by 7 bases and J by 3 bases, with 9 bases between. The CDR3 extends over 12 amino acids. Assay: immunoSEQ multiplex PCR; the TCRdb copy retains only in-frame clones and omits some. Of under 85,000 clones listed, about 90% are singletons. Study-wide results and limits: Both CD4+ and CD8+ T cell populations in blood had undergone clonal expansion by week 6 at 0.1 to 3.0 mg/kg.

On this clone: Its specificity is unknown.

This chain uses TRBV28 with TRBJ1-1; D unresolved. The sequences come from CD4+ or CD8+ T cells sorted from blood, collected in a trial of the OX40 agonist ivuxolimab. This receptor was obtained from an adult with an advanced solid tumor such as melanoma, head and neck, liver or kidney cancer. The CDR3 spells CASIEGDTEAFF. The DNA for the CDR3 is TGTGCCAGCATCGAAGGTGACACTGAAGCTTTCTTT.